This is a list of T cell receptor beta chains from one sample in a study of response to subunit inactivated influenza vaccine. Each CDR3 protein is one row after TCRdb ran MiXCR on the RT-PCR reads. In the table there are 650,000 to 850,000 distinct CDR3 sequences, 11% to 15% of which are singletons. Sequences were derived from PBMCs from blood, sampled around 14 days before vaccination. These receptors were taken from a middle-aged man who received an inactivated influenza vaccine. Both conserved end residues are part of each CDR3. A D gene is named only where the DNA matches it firmly. Clone size is shown for a subset of rows, as once, few, many or a class of expanded clone.

cdr3_nt: TGTGCCAGCAGTTTAGAGGTGTACAATGAGCAGTTCTTC
cdr3_aa: CASSLEVYNEQFF
v_call: TRBV12-3/TRBV12-4
clone_size: many
d_call: NA
j_call: TRBJ2-1

cdr3_nt: TGCAGTGCTAGAGATCGTCCACAGGTTGAAAAACTGTTTTTT
cdr3_aa: CSARDRPQVEKLFF
v_call: TRBV20-1
clone_size: few
d_call: NA
j_call: TRBJ1-4

cdr3_nt: TGTGCCATCATATCCGATGAGCAGTTCTTC
cdr3_aa: CAIISDEQFF
v_call: TRBV10-3
clone_size: NA
d_call: NA
j_call: TRBJ2-1

cdr3_nt: TGTGCCAGCAGTTACTCGGCGGGAACTAGCACAGATACGCAGTATTTT
cdr3_aa: CASSYSAGTSTDTQYF
v_call: TRBV6-2/TRBV6-3
clone_size: few
d_call: NA
j_call: TRBJ2-3

cdr3_nt: TGTGCCAGCAGTTCACGGGGGACCGGGGAGCTGTTTTTT
cdr3_aa: CASSSRGTGELFF
v_call: TRBV12-3/TRBV12-4
clone_size: many
d_call: NA
j_call: TRBJ2-2

cdr3_nt: TGCAGTGCTTCACGCCGAGGGGGCAACTGGAATTCACCCCTCCACTTT
cdr3_aa: CSASRRGGNWNSPLHF
v_call: TRBV20-1
clone_size: few
d_call: TRBD1
j_call: TRBJ1-6

cdr3_nt: TGCGCCAGCAGCCAAGGGAACGGAGGCTACACCTTC
cdr3_aa: CASSQGNGGYTF
v_call: TRBV4-3
clone_size: once
d_call: NA
j_call: TRBJ1-2

cdr3_nt: TGCAGTGCTAGAGATCCTTTACTAGCGGGCCAAGAGACCCAGTACTTC
cdr3_aa: CSARDPLLAGQETQYF
v_call: TRBV20-1
clone_size: many
d_call: TRBD2
j_call: TRBJ2-5

cdr3_nt: TGTGCCAGCAGTTATTCGAGAAGTGGGGCCAACGTCCTGACTTTC
cdr3_aa: CASSYSRSGANVLTF
v_call: TRBV6-2/TRBV6-3
clone_size: few
d_call: NA
j_call: TRBJ2-6

cdr3_nt: TGTGCCAGCTCACCACCGTTACAGGGCGGATTTTCCCACGAGCAGTACTTC
cdr3_aa: CASSPPLQGGFSHEQYF
v_call: TRBV18
clone_size: few
d_call: NA
j_call: TRBJ2-7

cdr3_nt: TGCAGTGCCCTAGACAGGGGCTCCTACGAGCAGTACTTC
cdr3_aa: CSALDRGSYEQYF
v_call: TRBV20-1
clone_size: NA
d_call: TRBD1
j_call: TRBJ2-7

cdr3_nt: TGTGCCAGCCAACGGGACAGGGGTTACAATGAGCAGTTCTTC
cdr3_aa: CASQRDRGYNEQFF
v_call: TRBV18
clone_size: many
d_call: TRBD1
j_call: TRBJ2-1

cdr3_nt: TGTGCCAGCTCACCAGGCGGGACAGACACCGGGGAGCTGTTTTTT
cdr3_aa: CASSPGGTDTGELFF
v_call: TRBV18
clone_size: few
d_call: NA
j_call: TRBJ2-2

cdr3_nt: TGTGCCAGCAGCTTACGACAGGGTAATGATGGCTACACCTTC
cdr3_aa: CASSLRQGNDGYTF
v_call: TRBV7-6
clone_size: few
d_call: TRBD1
j_call: TRBJ1-2

cdr3_nt: TGCAGTGCGGCCGGGACTAGCGGGAGTCCTGAGCAGTTCTTC
cdr3_aa: CSAAGTSGSPEQFF
v_call: TRBV20-1
clone_size: NA
d_call: TRBD2
j_call: TRBJ2-1

cdr3_nt: TGTGCCATCAGTGATCCCAGCAGATCCACAGATACGCAGTATTTT
cdr3_aa: CAISDPSRSTDTQYF
v_call: TRBV10-3
clone_size: many
d_call: NA
j_call: TRBJ2-3

cdr3_nt: TGTGCCAGCAGTTCTTATAGAGTGTTGGAGGGGGAGCTGTTTTTT
cdr3_aa: CASSSYRVLEGELFF
v_call: TRBV28
clone_size: few
d_call: NA
j_call: TRBJ2-2

cdr3_nt: TGTGCCAGCAGCTTAGCGCTTTCGGTATCCGAGCAGTACTTC
cdr3_aa: CASSLALSVSEQYF
v_call: TRBV7-2
clone_size: NA
d_call: NA
j_call: TRBJ2-7

cdr3_nt: TGTGCCAGCAGTTTTGAGGCCGGGGAGCTGTTTTTT
cdr3_aa: CASSFEAGELFF
v_call: TRBV12-3/TRBV12-4
clone_size: few
d_call: NA
j_call: TRBJ2-2

cdr3_nt: TGTGCCAGCAGCTTGCGGGGTGGTACGGGGGGCCCTTACAATGAGCAGTTCTTC
cdr3_aa: CASSLRGGTGGPYNEQFF
v_call: TRBV7-2
clone_size: NA
d_call: NA
j_call: TRBJ2-1

cdr3_nt: TGCGCCAGCAGCCAAGAGATACAGAAAGAGACCCAGTACTTC
cdr3_aa: CASSQEIQKETQYF
v_call: TRBV4-3
clone_size: many
d_call: NA
j_call: TRBJ2-5

cdr3_nt: TGTGCCAGCAGTCCCCGGACGGTTTACACTGAAGCTTTCTTT
cdr3_aa: CASSPRTVYTEAFF
v_call: TRBV2
clone_size: few
d_call: NA
j_call: TRBJ1-1

cdr3_nt: TGTGCCAGCAGCTTCCCCCCGACAGGGTCTGGAAACACCATATATTTT
cdr3_aa: CASSFPPTGSGNTIYF
v_call: TRBV11-2
clone_size: many
d_call: TRBD1
j_call: TRBJ1-3

cdr3_nt: TGTGCCAGCAGTTTTCAAGTGTGGCAGTACTTC
cdr3_aa: CASSFQVWQYF
v_call: TRBV12-3/TRBV12-4
clone_size: NA
d_call: NA
j_call: TRBJ2-5

cdr3_nt: TGCGCCAGCAGCTTGGCTAGCGGGAGGGGAACAGATACGCAGTATTTT
cdr3_aa: CASSLASGRGTDTQYF
v_call: TRBV5-1
clone_size: many
d_call: TRBD2
j_call: TRBJ2-3

cdr3_nt: TGTGCCAGCACCCGGACAGGGGGCTACGGCGGTAACTATGGCTACACCTTC
cdr3_aa: CASTRTGGYGGNYGYTF
v_call: TRBV6-2/TRBV6-3
clone_size: many
d_call: TRBD1
j_call: TRBJ1-2

cdr3_nt: TGTGCCAGCAGCCGGGAGACTAGCGGCTCGGATACGCAGTATTTT
cdr3_aa: CASSRETSGSDTQYF
v_call: TRBV14
clone_size: many
d_call: TRBD2
j_call: TRBJ2-3

cdr3_nt: TGCAGTGCTCCCATTGACAGGGGGGTAGCCAAAAACATTCAGTACTTC
cdr3_aa: CSAPIDRGVAKNIQYF
v_call: TRBV20-1
clone_size: few
d_call: TRBD1
j_call: TRBJ2-4

cdr3_nt: TGTGCCAGCAGTCCCCTGGGGGCGTCCCCCCAAGAGACCCAGTACTTC
cdr3_aa: CASSPLGASPQETQYF
v_call: TRBV12-3/TRBV12-4
clone_size: NA
d_call: NA
j_call: TRBJ2-5

cdr3_nt: TGTGCCAGCAGCATTGGACAGGCCCTAGCCAAAAACATTCAGTACTTC
cdr3_aa: CASSIGQALAKNIQYF
v_call: TRBV5-5
clone_size: NA
d_call: TRBD1
j_call: TRBJ2-4

cdr3_nt: TGTGCCAGCAGTTTATTTGGCAATCAACAACATTGGGATGAGCAGTTCTTC
cdr3_aa: CASSLFGNQQHWDEQFF
v_call: TRBV27
clone_size: NA
d_call: NA
j_call: TRBJ2-1

cdr3_nt: TGCGCCAGCAGCCAAGGAGACAACAGTTACAATGAGCAGTTCTTC
cdr3_aa: CASSQGDNSYNEQFF
v_call: TRBV4-3
clone_size: few
d_call: NA
j_call: TRBJ2-1

cdr3_nt: TGTGCCAGCAGTGGGGGGCCAGGGGCGTATGAAAAACTGTTTTTT
cdr3_aa: CASSGGPGAYEKLFF
v_call: TRBV25-1
clone_size: NA
d_call: NA
j_call: TRBJ1-4

cdr3_nt: TGTGCCAGCAGTAGACTAGCGGGAGGGGTTGGGCAGTTCTTC
cdr3_aa: CASSRLAGGVGQFF
v_call: TRBV27
clone_size: NA
d_call: TRBD2
j_call: TRBJ2-1

cdr3_nt: TGTGCCAGCAGCCACAGTGAACCGTACTTC
cdr3_aa: CASSHSEPYF
v_call: TRBV6-1
clone_size: few
d_call: NA
j_call: TRBJ2-7

cdr3_nt: TGTGCCAGCAGTTCATCGACAGGGAATCAGCCCCAGCATTTT
cdr3_aa: CASSSSTGNQPQHF
v_call: TRBV6-5
clone_size: NA
d_call: TRBD1
j_call: TRBJ1-5

cdr3_nt: TGTGCCAGCAGTTTAAGCGGGATTAACACCGGGGAGCTGTTTTTT
cdr3_aa: CASSLSGINTGELFF
v_call: TRBV27
clone_size: many
d_call: TRBD2
j_call: TRBJ2-2

cdr3_nt: TGTGCCAGCAGTCCTCCGGGACATCGCACAGATACGCAGTATTTT
cdr3_aa: CASSPPGHRTDTQYF
v_call: TRBV6-1
clone_size: NA
d_call: NA
j_call: TRBJ2-3

cdr3_nt: TGTGCCAGCAGCCAGAACAGGGTAGGGGAGCAGTTCTTC
cdr3_aa: CASSQNRVGEQFF
v_call: TRBV14
clone_size: NA
d_call: NA
j_call: TRBJ2-1

cdr3_nt: TGCGCCAGCAGCTTGTCTGGGCCCCAATTCGAGCAGTACTTC
cdr3_aa: CASSLSGPQFEQYF
v_call: TRBV5-1
clone_size: NA
d_call: NA
j_call: TRBJ2-7

cdr3_nt: TGTGCCAGCAAGGATGAGCCGGGAGTATCGAATACGCAGTATTTT
cdr3_aa: CASKDEPGVSNTQYF
v_call: TRBV6-1
clone_size: NA
d_call: NA
j_call: TRBJ2-3

cdr3_nt: TGTGCCACCAGTGGGACCGGGGAGCTGTTTTTT
cdr3_aa: CATSGTGELFF
v_call: TRBV15
clone_size: few
d_call: NA
j_call: TRBJ2-2

cdr3_nt: TGTGCCAGCAGTACCCCCGGACGATGGAGGCGAGATACGCAGTATTTT
cdr3_aa: CASSTPGRWRRDTQYF
v_call: TRBV6-2/TRBV6-3
clone_size: NA
d_call: NA
j_call: TRBJ2-3

cdr3_nt: TGTGCCACCAGCAGATCCACAGGGGGATCGAGGGAGCAGTACTTC
cdr3_aa: CATSRSTGGSREQYF
v_call: TRBV15
clone_size: few
d_call: TRBD1
j_call: TRBJ2-7

cdr3_nt: TGTGCCAGCAGTAAGGAAACGTTCACCCTCCACTTT
cdr3_aa: CASSKETFTLHF
v_call: TRBV12-3/TRBV12-4
clone_size: NA
d_call: NA
j_call: TRBJ1-6

cdr3_nt: TGTGCCAGCAGTCCGGGACTAGCGGGGGGGCGATTGGTCGGGGAGCTGTTTTTT
cdr3_aa: CASSPGLAGGRLVGELFF
v_call: TRBV12-3/TRBV12-4
clone_size: NA
d_call: TRBD2
j_call: TRBJ2-2

cdr3_nt: TGTGCCAGCAGTTCCTGGGACAGAGCCAAAAACATTCAGTACTTC
cdr3_aa: CASSSWDRAKNIQYF
v_call: TRBV6-5
clone_size: few
d_call: TRBD1
j_call: TRBJ2-4

cdr3_nt: TGTGCCAGCAGTGAAGCTTCATATACCGGGGAGCTGTTTTTT
cdr3_aa: CASSEASYTGELFF
v_call: TRBV2
clone_size: NA
d_call: NA
j_call: TRBJ2-2

cdr3_nt: TGTGCCAGCAGTTTAGATGGGTGGGCTGAGCGAGAGACCCAGTACTTC
cdr3_aa: CASSLDGWAERETQYF
v_call: TRBV12-3/TRBV12-4
clone_size: few
d_call: NA
j_call: TRBJ2-5

cdr3_nt: TGTGCCAGCAGCTCCACAGGGGCCGTCTCCTACGAGCAGTACTTC
cdr3_aa: CASSSTGAVSYEQYF
v_call: TRBV27
clone_size: NA
d_call: TRBD1
j_call: TRBJ2-7

cdr3_nt: TGCGCCAGCACCCGACAGGGGGCTATGAACACTGAAGCTTTCTTT
cdr3_aa: CASTRQGAMNTEAFF
v_call: TRBV5-1
clone_size: NA
d_call: TRBD1
j_call: TRBJ1-1

cdr3_nt: TGTGCCAGCATCCTGGTTGGAGCACACACAGATACGCAGTATTTT
cdr3_aa: CASILVGAHTDTQYF
v_call: TRBV5-6
clone_size: few
d_call: NA
j_call: TRBJ2-3

cdr3_nt: TGCGCCAGCAGAGCTGGCGGGGGAACGGGGCAGTACTTC
cdr3_aa: CASRAGGGTGQYF
v_call: TRBV10-2
clone_size: few
d_call: TRBD2
j_call: TRBJ2-7

cdr3_nt: TGTGCCAGCAGTTACTCCGTTTCAGGCTACGAGAACGAGCAGTACTTC
cdr3_aa: CASSYSVSGYENEQYF
v_call: TRBV6-2/TRBV6-3
clone_size: NA
d_call: NA
j_call: TRBJ2-7

cdr3_nt: TGTGCCAGCAGCCAAGAGAGGGACTCGGAGGAGACCCAGTACTTC
cdr3_aa: CASSQERDSEETQYF
v_call: TRBV3-1
clone_size: few
d_call: NA
j_call: TRBJ2-5

cdr3_nt: TGTGCCACCAGGCGGGGGGCGGACGGGGAGCTGTTTTTT
cdr3_aa: CATRRGADGELFF
v_call: TRBV24-1
clone_size: NA
d_call: TRBD2
j_call: TRBJ2-2